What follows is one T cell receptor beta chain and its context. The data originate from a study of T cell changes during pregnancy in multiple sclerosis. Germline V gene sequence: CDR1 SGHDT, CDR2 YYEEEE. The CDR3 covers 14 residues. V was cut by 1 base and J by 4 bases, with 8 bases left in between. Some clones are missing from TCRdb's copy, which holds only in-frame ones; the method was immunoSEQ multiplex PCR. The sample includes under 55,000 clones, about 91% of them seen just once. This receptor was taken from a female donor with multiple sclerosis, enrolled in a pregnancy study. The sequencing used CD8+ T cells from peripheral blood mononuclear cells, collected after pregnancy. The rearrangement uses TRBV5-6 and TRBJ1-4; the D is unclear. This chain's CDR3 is CASSLPSVNEKLFF. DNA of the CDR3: TGTGCCAGCAGCTTGCCGTCAGTTAATGAAAAACTGTTTTTT.